This T cell receptor beta chain was identified in a study of T cell responses to AZD1222 COVID-19 vaccine. This table comes from immunoSEQ multiplex PCR, and its TCRdb copy is limited to in-frame clones, with some not included. The table lists about 160,000 clones, around 93% of them singletons, with about 1.9% in the top ten. The sequence derives from an adult in good health. Sample: peripheral blood, taken on day 0 of AZD1222 vaccination.

The CDR3 sequence: CATSREGAWVAEVNEQFF. DNA of the CDR3: TGTGCCACCAGCAGAGAAGGGGCTTGGGTAGCGGAAGTAAATGAGCAGTTCTTC. The rearrangement uses TRBV15 and TRBJ2-1; tentative D call: TRBD2 (6 bases). V lost 0 bases and J 7 bases, leaving 22 bases between the germline ends. This CDR3 is built from 18 residues. CDR1 and CDR2 from the germline V gene are LNHNV and YYDKDF (reference sequence). The whole variable domain, remainder taken from reference TRBV15 and TRBJ2-1, is DAMVIQNPRYQVTQFGKPVTLSCSQTLNHNVMYWYQQKSSQAPKLLFHYYDKDFNNEADTPDNFQSRRPNTSFCFLDIRSPGLGDTAMYLCATSREGAWVAEVNEQFFGPGTRLTVL.